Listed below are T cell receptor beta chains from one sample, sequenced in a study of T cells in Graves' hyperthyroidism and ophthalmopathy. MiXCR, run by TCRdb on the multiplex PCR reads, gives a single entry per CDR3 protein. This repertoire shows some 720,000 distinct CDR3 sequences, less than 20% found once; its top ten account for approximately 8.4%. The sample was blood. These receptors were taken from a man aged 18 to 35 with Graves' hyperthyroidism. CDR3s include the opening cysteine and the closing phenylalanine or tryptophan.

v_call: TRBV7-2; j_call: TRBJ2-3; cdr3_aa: CASSPQTSGTQYF
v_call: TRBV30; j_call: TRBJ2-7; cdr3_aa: CAWSVLSAYEQYF
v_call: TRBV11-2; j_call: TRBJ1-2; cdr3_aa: CASTPWGLGYTF
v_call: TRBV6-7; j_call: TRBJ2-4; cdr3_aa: CASSYKGATKNIQYF
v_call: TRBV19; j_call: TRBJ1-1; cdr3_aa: CASSTQGYTEAFF
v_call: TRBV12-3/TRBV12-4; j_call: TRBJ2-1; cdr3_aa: CASSFAFGSTPSNEQFF
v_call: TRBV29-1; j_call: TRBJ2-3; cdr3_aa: CSVLDLGSTDTQYF
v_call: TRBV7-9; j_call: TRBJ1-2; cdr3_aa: CASSQALGQGFSGYTF
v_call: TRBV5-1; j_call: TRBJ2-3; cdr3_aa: CASSRGRVGGTDTQYF
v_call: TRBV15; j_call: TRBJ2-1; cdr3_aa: CATSSHGRWGVGKYNEQFF
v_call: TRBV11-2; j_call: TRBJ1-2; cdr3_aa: CASSLWQTDKSYHGYTF
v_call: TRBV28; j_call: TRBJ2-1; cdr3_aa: CASSLGVELAGVGEQFF
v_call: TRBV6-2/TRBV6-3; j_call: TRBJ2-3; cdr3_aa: CASRLRVADTQYF
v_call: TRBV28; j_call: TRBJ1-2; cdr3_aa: CASRLSTSGTRGYTF
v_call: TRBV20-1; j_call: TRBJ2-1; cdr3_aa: CSARDRGRGNNEQFF
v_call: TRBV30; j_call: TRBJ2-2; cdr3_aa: CAWSGLGQPTGELFF
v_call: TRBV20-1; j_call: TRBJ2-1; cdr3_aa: CSARGLAGEKGNEQFF
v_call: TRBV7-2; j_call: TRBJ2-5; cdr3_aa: CASSLQLLVAGEGGTQYF
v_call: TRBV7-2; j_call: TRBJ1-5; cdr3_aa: CASSPDRGLYQPQHF
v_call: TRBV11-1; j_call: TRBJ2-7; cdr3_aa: CASKQGIKNEQYF
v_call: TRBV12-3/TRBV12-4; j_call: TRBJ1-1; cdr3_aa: CASSPRQGVTEAFF
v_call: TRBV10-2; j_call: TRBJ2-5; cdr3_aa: CASSDRTSGRETQYF
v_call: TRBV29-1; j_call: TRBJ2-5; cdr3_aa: CSVALTSETQYF
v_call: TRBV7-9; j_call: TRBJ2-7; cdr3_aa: CASSLHSGLAGGPTYEQYF
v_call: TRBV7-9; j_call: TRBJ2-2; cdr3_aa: CASSTRDGGNTGELFF
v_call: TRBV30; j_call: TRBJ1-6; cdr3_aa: CVWSAQENSPLHF
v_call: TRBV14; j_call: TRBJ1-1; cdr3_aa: CASSQVGVANTEAFF
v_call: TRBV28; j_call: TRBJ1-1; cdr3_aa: CASSFRFSNTEAFF
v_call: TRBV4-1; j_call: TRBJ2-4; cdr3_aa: CASSQLQGQGKNIQYF
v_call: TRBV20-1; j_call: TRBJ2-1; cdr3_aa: CSAGRTNEQFF
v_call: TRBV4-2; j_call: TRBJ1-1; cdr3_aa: CASSQDLSGVTEAFF
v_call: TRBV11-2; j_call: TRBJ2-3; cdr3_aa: CASSLVPQATDTQYF
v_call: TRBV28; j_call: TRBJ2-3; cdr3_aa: CASSSPSLAGGLKDTQYF
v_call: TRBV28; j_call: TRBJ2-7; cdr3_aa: CASSLRWDGGTYEQYF
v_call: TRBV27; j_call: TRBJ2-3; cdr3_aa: CASSLYSPTDTQYF